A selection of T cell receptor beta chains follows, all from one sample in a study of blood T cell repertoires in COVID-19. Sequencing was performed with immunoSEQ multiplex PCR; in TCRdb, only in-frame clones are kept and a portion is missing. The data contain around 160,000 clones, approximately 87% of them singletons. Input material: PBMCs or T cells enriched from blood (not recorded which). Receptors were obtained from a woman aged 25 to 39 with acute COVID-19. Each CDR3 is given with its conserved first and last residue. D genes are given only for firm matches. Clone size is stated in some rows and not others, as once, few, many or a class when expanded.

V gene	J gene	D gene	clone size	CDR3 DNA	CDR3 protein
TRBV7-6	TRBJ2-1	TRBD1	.	TGTGCCAGCAGTCTGCCGGGACAGGGGTTCAATGAGCAGTTCTTC	CASSLPGQGFNEQFF
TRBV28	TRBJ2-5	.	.	TGTGCCAGCAGTTTTGAGGCCCCCGGGACCCAGTACTTC	CASSFEAPGTQYF
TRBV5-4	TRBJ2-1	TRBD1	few	TGTGCCAGCAGCCCCAGACAGGGCTCCTACAATGAGCAGTTCTTC	CASSPRQGSYNEQFF
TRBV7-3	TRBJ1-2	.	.	TGTGCCAGCAGCTTAAGTGGACTGGCGGATGGCTACACCTTC	CASSLSGLADGYTF
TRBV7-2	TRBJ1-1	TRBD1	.	TGTGCCAGCAGCTTAGCGGTTCAGGGACAGGCGCAAGCTTTCTTT	CASSLAVQGQAQAFF
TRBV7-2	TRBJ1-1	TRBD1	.	TGTGCCAGCAGCTTAGTTGGTCAGGGGGCTGAAGCTTTCTTT	CASSLVGQGAEAFF
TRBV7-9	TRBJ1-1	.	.	TGTGCCAGCAGCCCCCAGGGAAACACTGAAGCTTTCTTT	CASSPQGNTEAFF
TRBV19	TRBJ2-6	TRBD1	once	TGTGCCACGACCTCAGACAGGGCTGGGGCCAACGTCCTGACTTTC	CATTSDRAGANVLTF
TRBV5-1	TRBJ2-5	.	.	TGCGCCAGCAGCTTGACAGGAGAGACCCAGTACTTC	CASSLTGETQYF
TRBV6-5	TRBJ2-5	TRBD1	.	TGTGCCACCCAACAAGACAGGGGAGTTCAAGAGACCCAGTACTTC	CATQQDRGVQETQYF
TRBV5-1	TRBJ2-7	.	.	TGCGCCAGCAGCTTGGACGTAGGGAGCTCCTACGAGCAGTACTTC	CASSLDVGSSYEQYF
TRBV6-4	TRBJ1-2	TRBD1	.	TGTGCCAGCAGCCTGGACAGGGAAACTTCTGGCTACACCTTC	CASSLDRETSGYTF
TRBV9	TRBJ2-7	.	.	TGTGCCAGCAGCGTACAGGGAAGGGACTACGAGCAGTACTTC	CASSVQGRDYEQYF
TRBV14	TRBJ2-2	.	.	TGTGCCAGCAGCCAAGCTCAGGCGTGGGTCCAGGAGCTGTTTTTT	CASSQAQAWVQELFF
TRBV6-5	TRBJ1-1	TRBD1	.	TGTGCCACCAGAAGACAGGGCCCGAACACTGAAGCTTTCTTT	CATRRQGPNTEAFF
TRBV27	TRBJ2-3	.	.	TGTGCCAGCAGTTTTTCACATCCTAGCACAGATACGCAGTATTTT	CASSFSHPSTDTQYF
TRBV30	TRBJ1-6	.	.	TGTGGGTTCTCCGGAGGTAATTCACCCCTCCACTTT	CGFSGGNSPLHF
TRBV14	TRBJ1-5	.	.	TGTGCCAGCAGCCAAAGTACTACGAATCAGCCCCAGCATTTT	CASSQSTTNQPQHF
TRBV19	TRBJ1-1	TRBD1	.	TGTGCCAGCTCGTTAGGACAGGTGAACACTGAAGCTTTCTTT	CASSLGQVNTEAFF
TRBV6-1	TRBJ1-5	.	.	TGTGCCAGCAGTGAATTCGCCAGGATTAGCAATCAGCCCCAGCATTTT	CASSEFARISNQPQHF
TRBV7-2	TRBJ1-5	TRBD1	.	TGTGCCAGCAGCCCGACAGGGAACAATCAGCCCCAGCATTTT	CASSPTGNNQPQHF
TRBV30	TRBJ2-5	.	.	TGTGCCTGGAGTACGGGTGCGACCCAGTACTTC	CAWSTGATQYF
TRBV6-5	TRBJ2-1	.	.	TGTGCCAGCAGTTACTCCAGAGCGGAATACAATGAGCAGTTCTTC	CASSYSRAEYNEQFF
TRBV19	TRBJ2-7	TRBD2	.	TGTGCCAGTAGTGGTCCGGGAGGCTACGAGCAGTACTTC	CASSGPGGYEQYF
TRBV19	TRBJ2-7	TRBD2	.	TGTGCCAGTAGTCCAGGACTAGGTTCCGAGCAGTACTTC	CASSPGLGSEQYF
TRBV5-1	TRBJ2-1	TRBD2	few	TGCGCCAGCAGCGTGCTAGCGGCAAGCTCCTACAATGAGCAGTTCTTC	CASSVLAASSYNEQFF
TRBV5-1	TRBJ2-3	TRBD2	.	TGCGCCAGCAGCTTGGCGCCGCCGACTAGCGGGAGCACAGATACGCAGTATTTT	CASSLAPPTSGSTDTQYF
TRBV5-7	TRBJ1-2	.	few	TGTGCCAGCAGGGAACCGGGACTTCGCAACTATGGCTACACCTTC	CASREPGLRNYGYTF
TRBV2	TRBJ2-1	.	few	TGTGCCAGGGCGCAGGGTAGCAATGAGCAGTTCTTC	CARAQGSNEQFF
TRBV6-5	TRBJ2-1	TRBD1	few	TGTGCCAGCAGTATATTTACAGGGGCCAATGAGCAGTTCTTC	CASSIFTGANEQFF
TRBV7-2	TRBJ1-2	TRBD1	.	TGTGCCACCCCTATCCCCCCGGGACAGGGGGCCTATGGCTACACCTTC	CATPIPPGQGAYGYTF
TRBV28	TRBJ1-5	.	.	TGTGCCAGCAGTTTTGATCGTAGGCAGGGGAGATATCAGCCCCAGCATTTT	CASSFDRRQGRYQPQHF
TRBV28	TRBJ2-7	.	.	TGTGCCAGCAGTCGGACAGGAGAGGGACTAGACTACGAGCAGTACTTC	CASSRTGEGLDYEQYF
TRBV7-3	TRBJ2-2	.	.	TGTGCCAGCAGCCCAGACACCGGGGAGCTGTTTTTT	CASSPDTGELFF
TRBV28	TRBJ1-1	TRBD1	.	TGTGCCAGCAGTTTCCACCCGGGACAGGGAAAAACTGAAGCTTTCTTT	CASSFHPGQGKTEAFF
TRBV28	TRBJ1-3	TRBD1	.	TGTGCCAGCTACGGGACAGGGGGCTTTCGGTCTGGAAACACCATATATTTT	CASYGTGGFRSGNTIYF
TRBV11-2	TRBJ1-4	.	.	TGTGCCAGCACCCGCGGGGGGTGGGATGAAAAACTGTTTTTT	CASTRGGWDEKLFF
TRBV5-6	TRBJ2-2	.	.	TGTGCCAGCAGTCCCATCGGGGGACAGCCGAACACCGGGGAGCTGTTTTTT	CASSPIGGQPNTGELFF
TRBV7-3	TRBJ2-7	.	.	TGTGCCAGCAGCCCGGCGGGCGGATCAGGCTACGAGCAGTACTTC	CASSPAGGSGYEQYF
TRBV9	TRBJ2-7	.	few	TGTGCCAGCAGCGTAGGTCAGGGGGGTTTCTACGAGCAGTACTTC	CASSVGQGGFYEQYF
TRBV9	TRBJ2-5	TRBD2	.	TGTGCCAGCAGCACGGGACTAGCGGGAGTGGGAGAGACCCAGTACTTC	CASSTGLAGVGETQYF
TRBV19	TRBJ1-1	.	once	TGTGCCACCTCCGATCGGTTGAACACTGAAGCTTTCTTT	CATSDRLNTEAFF
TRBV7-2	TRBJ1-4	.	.	TGTGCCAGCAGCTTACAGGGAACTAATGAAAAACTGTTTTTT	CASSLQGTNEKLFF
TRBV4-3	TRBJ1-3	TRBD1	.	TGCGCCAGCAGCCTTACCGGGACAGGGGGAAACACCATATATTTT	CASSLTGTGGNTIYF
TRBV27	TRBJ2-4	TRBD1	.	TGTGCCAGCAGTTCCCGGACAGGCGGGAACATTCAGTACTTC	CASSSRTGGNIQYF
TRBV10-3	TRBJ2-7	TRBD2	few	TGTGCCATTACGGGAGGGTCTGTCGACGAGCAGTACTTC	CAITGGSVDEQYF
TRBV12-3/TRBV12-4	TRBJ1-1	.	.	TGTGCCAGCAGGATTACAGGTAACACTGAAGCTTTCTTT	CASRITGNTEAFF
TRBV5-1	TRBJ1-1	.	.	TGCGCCAGCAGCTCAGACTTCTTGGAGAACACTGAAGCTTTCTTT	CASSSDFLENTEAFF
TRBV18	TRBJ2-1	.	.	TGTGCCAGCTCACTAAACTACAATGAGCAGTTCTTC	CASSLNYNEQFF
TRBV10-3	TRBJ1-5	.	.	TGTGCCATCAGGGGGGCTGGTGATCAGCCCCAGCATTTT	CAIRGAGDQPQHF
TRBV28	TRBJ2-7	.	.	TGTGCCAGCAGTTCCTCAGGGAATTCTAATTACGAGCAGTACTTC	CASSSSGNSNYEQYF
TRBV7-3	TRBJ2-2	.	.	TGTGCCAGCAGCTTAAAAGGGGCAGGGACCGGGGAGCTGTTTTTT	CASSLKGAGTGELFF
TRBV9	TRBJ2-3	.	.	TGTGCCAGCAGCCCGAGCGGCACAGATACGCAGTATTTT	CASSPSGTDTQYF
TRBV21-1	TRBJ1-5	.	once	TGTGCCAGCAGACCGGTAAGCTGCAATCAGCCCCAGCATTTT	CASRPVSCNQPQHF
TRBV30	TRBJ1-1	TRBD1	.	TGTGCCTGGAGTTCGACAGGGGCTACGAACACTGAAGCTTTCTTT	CAWSSTGATNTEAFF
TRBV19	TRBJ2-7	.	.	TGTGCCAGTAGTATGCGGGGCTACGAGCAGTACTTC	CASSMRGYEQYF
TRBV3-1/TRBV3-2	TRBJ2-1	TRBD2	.	TGTGCCAGCAGCCGACTAGCGGGAAATGAGCAGTTCTTC	CASSRLAGNEQFF
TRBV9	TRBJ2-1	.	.	TGTGCCAGCAGCGTAAGCGCTTCCTACAATGAGCAGTTCTTC	CASSVSASYNEQFF
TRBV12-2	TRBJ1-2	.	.	TGTGCAAGTCGCTTAGTTGATGGAGATGGCTACACCTTC	CASRLVDGDGYTF
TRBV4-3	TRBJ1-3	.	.	TGCGCCAGCAGCCAAGATTCCGGGGATGCGACTGGAAACACCATATATTTT	CASSQDSGDATGNTIYF